This TCR beta chain appears in the sequencing data of a study of cytomegalovirus exposure and HLA in healthy donors (TCRdb year 2017). For the study in its entirety: According to an earlier analysis of 550 to 750 of the donors, roughly 180 million T cells yielded over 100 million unique TCR beta sequences and 250 to 350 Gb of sequence data. Donor age, sex, ethnicity and CMV serostatus were compiled alongside the repertoire data. To predict cytomegalovirus infection status, the study brought together high-throughput TCR immunosequencing, statistical association of individual TCRs with disease status, and machine learning. Among some 400 genotyped donors of the cohort, an average of approximately 230,000 unique TCR beta nucleotide sequences were sequenced per donor, roughly a sixth of them non-productive. In a later genetic analysis, genome-wide SNP genotypes for about three fifths of the roughly 670 donors were used, and that subset was treated as a discovery cohort. Of the 300 to 450 genotyped donors, more than 75% were placed in the genetic ancestry cluster associated with self-reported Caucasian donors. An earlier analysis of approximately 640 of the donors applied high-throughput TCR beta sequencing to assess whether each TCR beta V gene segment acted as functional or pseudogenic. The number of typed donors differed by locus: about 629-630 for A, B, C, DRB1 and DQB1; 522 for DQA1; approximately 610 for DPA1; and roughly 450 for DPB1. HLA typing covered class I and class II loci at four-digit resolution. Four or five DR-DQ haplotypes were handled as single units for association and clustering because linkage in the cohort was strong. In the later analysis, no new phenotypic data were used to find candidate immune exposures; instead, reliance was placed on TCR beta sequences and their occurrence across donors. In a later analysis, previously published TCR beta repertoires from 666 donors were re-analyzed and high-resolution HLA genotyping was added so that TCR occurrence patterns could be studied. The study profiled the T cell repertoires of 500 to 800 subjects by immunosequencing and related them to cytomegalovirus serostatus. About 280 gigabases of sequencing data and approximately 92 million unique TCR sequences made up an early release that covered roughly 670 HLA-typed donors. A separate validation cohort of 90 to 150 different subjects was used in addition to the 666-subject first cohort. Every discovery cohort repertoire had been produced on one sequencing platform. The study was designed to test whether signatures of past pathogen exposure could be identified by cataloging public T cell receptors. General conclusions and limits of the study: A group of highly shared sequence variants was considered likely to be a technical artifact of the sequencing pipeline. Because some donors lacked HLA typing at each locus, the association tests relied only on the typed subset. In an earlier analysis of around 600 of the donors, most TCR beta V segments were observed in productive rearrangements about 87% or about 30% of the time, broadly matching IMGT annotations. Because the 87-base-pair reads could not distinguish some IMGT-functional V segments, including TRBV6-2 and TRBV6-3, those segments were excluded. The authors suggested that the approach could potentially be generalized to other disease states and immunological phenotypes. In a later analysis, most CMV-associated TCR beta chains were found to appear HLA-restricted, with HLA associations seemingly driven largely by CMV exposure. A later analysis found that TCR association rates varied across HLA loci, with DRB1 alleles showing the most associated TCRs and HLA-C alleles the fewest. In both the original and validation cohorts, the classifier was reported to diagnose cytomegalovirus status with high specificity and sensitivity. V-gene and J-gene trimming of TCR beta chains was associated with a missense DCLRE1C variant in a later genetic analysis, and the association was replicated in an independent cohort. Compared with the approximately 710-donor mean, donors in an Asian-associated ancestry cluster had fewer N-insertions in productive TCRs, according to a later genetic analysis. In a later analysis, HLA-associated TCR beta chains were found to be more clonally expanded and to have lower generation probabilities than equally common non-associated chains. In a later analysis, some 18,000 TCR beta sequences were associated with specific HLA alleles at a false discovery rate of 0.05. Across donors, most TCR sequences were observed very rarely, whereas some public TCRs were present in many individuals. A further reported finding was that TCR beta sequences accurately predicted the HLA-A and HLA-B alleles for most subjects in the first cohort. This cohort had only TCR beta chains sequenced, and the lack of alpha or paired-chain data limited which features could be detected. Linkage disequilibrium might explain the correlated functional status among segregating V segments, but an unknown experimental factor could not be excluded. According to a later analysis, parvovirus B19, influenza, CMV and Epstein-Barr virus appeared linked to several top co-occurrence clusters. For the cohort, immune exposure information was limited to CMV serostatus. Three of the identified cytomegalovirus-associated TCR beta chains were confirmed in vitro to be specific for cytomegalovirus antigens. The study gave a list of some 150 TCR beta chains associated with cytomegalovirus. Strong co-occurrence of HLA alleles, especially DR and DQ, made assigning TCR associations to individual alleles difficult. Some 16 rarely observed V segments, including chromosome 9 orphons, were excluded from the earlier analysis of about 610 of the donors because counts were too low. Sequencing depth was assumed to be roughly uniform across donors in the presence/absence analyses, though that assumption may not hold.

On this clone: Its cognate antigen has yet to be identified. Per-nucleotide qualities are absent, and no much larger clonotype sits a single base away.

The library was produced with the immunoSEQ multiplex PCR assay. The multiplex PCR relied on a mix of 60 forward primers for TCR Vbeta segments and 13 reverse primers for TCR Jbeta segments. A multiplex PCR assay on genomic DNA amplified the CDR3 region of rearranged TCR beta genes. The amplified TCR beta libraries were sequenced on the Illumina HiSeq System as 87-base-pair reads. On the study's bioinformatics: Across the 670 or so repertoires, a later analysis counted 80 million or so unique TCR beta chains, approximately 12 million of which were shared by at least two donors. Raw reads were error-corrected and collapsed into unique sequences with a nearest-neighbor algorithm that merged closely related sequences to remove PCR and sequencing errors. CDR3 sequences were aligned to IMGT reference sequences to assign V, D and J gene segments. For a sequence to be retained, a match of at least six nucleotides to both a V gene segment and a J gene segment was required. Rearrangements were classified as productive when the CDR3 lacked stop codons and remained in frame with V and J, and all other rearrangements were classified as non-productive. Following IMGT convention, CDR3 was defined as the stretch from the second conserved V-encoded cysteine to the conserved J-encoded phenylalanine. Sequences without an unambiguous match to a single V gene segment were excluded from the earlier analysis of 450 to 750 of the donors. An earlier analysis of just under 600 of the donors called V segments functional above 56.7% productive rearrangements and segregating when the between-donor standard deviation exceeded 5%. A statistical classification framework was developed to diagnose cytomegalovirus status using the catalog of TCR beta chain sequences. In a later analysis, V and J genes were assigned by comparing TCR nucleotide sequences against IMGT/GENE-DB human TR gene sequences. A later analysis assigned CDR3 sequences and most-parsimonious VDJ recombination scenarios with the TCRdist pipeline. A later analysis defined each TCR beta chain by its CDR3 amino acid sequence plus V-gene family, and excluded reads lacking a unique V-gene family. As a way to deal with suspected cross-contamination and a sequencing artifact, a later analysis dropped more than 500 nucleotide sequences that were highly shared and had low generation probability. In a later analysis, a clonal expansion index for each public chain was calculated from normalized within-repertoire ranks of inferred template counts. A later analysis computed generation probabilities with a VDJ recombination model fitted to out-of-frame rearrangements, and checked the results against IGoR. Hypergeometric tests were used in a later analysis to score TCR-TCR, TCR-HLA and TCR-CMV co-occurrence, with a repertoire-size bias correction applied to the TCR pairs. A later analysis estimated false discovery rates by permuting HLA or CMV assignments 20 times. In a later analysis, co-occurring TCRs were grouped with DBSCAN, and TCRdist sequence similarity was added when clustering was performed within HLA-allele-positive subsets. Co-occurrence clustering excluded repertoires with fewer than 30,000 or more than 120,000 public chains, plus five with anomalous nucleotide sharing. The clones in this table, taken by TCRdb from immuneACCESS, are in-frame only. Not every clone is retained; where verified, under half of the shortfall comes from an unresolved V gene, and the cause of the rest is unknown. D and trimming were read from the DNA, whereas the V and J calls and clone size are those reported in that table. The sample has under 130,000 clones on record, around 80% of them singletons. The ten top clones hold 6.5% to 8.5% of the sample.

The cohort was made up of approximately 700 healthy bone marrow donors. All cohort members were sampled while nominally healthy, although unrecorded immune exposures were likely present. The donor tested CMV seropositive and was one of the 289 seropositive cohort members. A peripheral blood sample was collected from each donor, and TCR beta sequencing was performed on peripheral blood mononuclear cells. The Qiagen DNeasy Blood Extraction Kit was used to extract genomic DNA from the blood cell samples. Inclusive of the bounding cysteine and phenylalanine, the CDR3 is 13 residues long. Only the CDR3 DNA is retained, 39 bases long and in frame from the first base. Relative to germline, V is 10 bases shorter and J is 7 bases shorter, with 16 bases between their ends. From the germline V gene, CDR1 is MNHEY and CDR2 is SVGAGI.

The source is a man aged 25-45 years in good health and CMV-seropositive. The sequenced material came from PBMCs. The chain uses TRBV6-5 and TRBJ2-2, and perhaps TRBD1 as D gene, on 5 matching bases. The nucleotide sequence is TGTGCCACTCGATGGGTAGGGGACGGGGAGCTGTTTTTT. Its protein reads: CATRWVGDGELFF.